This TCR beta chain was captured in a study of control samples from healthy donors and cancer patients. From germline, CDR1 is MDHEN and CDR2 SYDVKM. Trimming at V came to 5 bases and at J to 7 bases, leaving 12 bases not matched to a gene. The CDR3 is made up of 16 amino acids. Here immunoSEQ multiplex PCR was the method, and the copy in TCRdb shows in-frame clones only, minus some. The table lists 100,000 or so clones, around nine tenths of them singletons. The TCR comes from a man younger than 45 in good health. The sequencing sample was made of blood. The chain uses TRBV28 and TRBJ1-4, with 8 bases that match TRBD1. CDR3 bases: TGTGCCAGCAGTCCACCCCCAGACAGGGGCGGTGAAAAACTGTTTTTT. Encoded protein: CASSPPPDRGGEKLFF.